This entry is about one TCR beta chain. What it binds is unknown. With iRepertoire HTBI primers and Arm-PCR of CDR3 regions, TCR beta libraries were built. One entry per CDR3 protein results from TCRdb running MiXCR on the multiplex PCR reads. The data contain around 250,000 distinct CDR3 sequences, approximately 20% of them singletons. Sample time point: newly diagnosed GD, antithyroid drugs for less than 3 months. RNA isolated from PBMCs was used to make the TCR library. This entry belongs to a study of regulatory T cells in long-lasting Graves disease. At the level of the study: Freshly diagnosed Graves' patients had used antithyroid drugs for under 3 months.

General study results and limits: Persistent disease was associated with favored TRBV28 usage and with favored use of TRBJ1-2 and TRBJ2-5.

Germline assignment: CDR1 LGHDT and CDR2 YNNKEL (reference sequence). The V and J ends lost 1 base and 5 bases respectively, with 11 bases between them. The CDR3 covers 14 residues. The same sample was also used in a study of T cells in Graves' hyperthyroidism and ophthalmopathy.

The TCR was taken from a woman aged 30 to 39 with Graves disease. The chain employs TRBV3-1 and TRBJ2-5; D possibly matches TRBD1 or TRBD2 (5 bases each). The sequences come from peripheral blood mononuclear cells (PBMCs), collected at new diagnosis, from a patient treated with antithyroid drugs. The CDR3 nucleotides are TGTGCCAGCAGCCAAGCGAGGGGTAGGGAGACCCAGTACTTC. Amino acid sequence: CASSQARGRETQYF.